The rows below give T cell receptor beta chains drawn from one sample of a study of OX40 agonist ivuxolimab in advanced cancers. Assay used: immunoSEQ multiplex PCR; TCRdb lists only in-frame clones, some missing. There are over 60,000 clones in the sample; 80% to 85% occur only once, and more than 6.5% lies in the top ten. The sequences come from CD4+ or CD8+ T cells sorted from blood, collected in a trial of the OX40 agonist ivuxolimab. The source of these receptors is an adult with an advanced solid tumor such as melanoma, head and neck, liver or kidney cancer. CDR3s include the opening cysteine and the closing phenylalanine or tryptophan. D genes are given only for firm matches. Size is omitted from some rows. Given values are once, few, many or a class for expanded clones.

TRBV5-6	TRBJ2-3	-	-	CASSSQGSTDTQYF	TGTGCCAGCAGCTCACAGGGAAGCACAGATACGCAGTATTTT
TRBV30	TRBJ1-3	-	-	CAWSVRGLGNTIYF	TGTGCCTGGAGTGTACGAGGGCTCGGAAACACCATATATTTT
TRBV14	TRBJ2-1	-	TRBD2	CASSQEAAGGWANEQFF	TGTGCCAGCAGCCAAGAGGCTGCGGGGGGGTGGGCCAATGAGCAGTTCTTC
TRBV7-2	TRBJ2-5	-	-	CASSIRDGQETQYF	TGTGCCAGCAGCATACGGGACGGCCAAGAGACCCAGTACTTC
TRBV18	TRBJ1-5	-	-	CASSSGPRDQPQHF	TGTGCCAGCTCATCCGGACCACGGGATCAGCCCCAGCATTTT
TRBV10-2	TRBJ1-2	-	TRBD1	CASRGGTGGYYGYTF	TGCGCCAGCAGAGGGGGGACAGGGGGTTACTATGGCTACACCTTC
TRBV5-1	TRBJ2-1	-	-	CASSLVAGTYNEQFF	TGCGCCAGCAGCTTGGTTGCAGGCACCTACAATGAGCAGTTCTTC
TRBV7-9	TRBJ2-2	-	-	CASSLSPRSDTGELFF	TGTGCCAGCAGCTTGAGTCCGAGGTCGGACACCGGGGAGCTGTTTTTT
TRBV4-2	TRBJ1-1	-	-	CASSRAGEDTEAFF	TGTGCCAGCAGCCGGGCGGGGGAGGACACTGAAGCTTTCTTT
TRBV13	TRBJ2-1	once	-	CASSLGGIGQINNEQFF	TGTGCCAGCAGCTTAGGCGGTATCGGACAAATAAACAATGAGCAGTTCTTC
TRBV28	TRBJ2-5	-	-	CASSFSVVQETQYF	TGTGCCAGCAGTTTCTCAGTGGTCCAAGAGACCCAGTACTTC
TRBV9	TRBJ2-1	-	-	CASSVGASLSYNEQFF	TGTGCCAGCAGCGTAGGGGCTAGCTTGTCCTACAATGAGCAGTTCTTC
TRBV10-3	TRBJ1-1	-	-	CAITKGENTEAFF	TGTGCCATCACTAAGGGGGAAAACACTGAAGCTTTCTTT
TRBV30	TRBJ1-1	few	-	CAWSRNRFTEAFF	TGTGCCTGGAGTCGTAACAGATTCACTGAAGCTTTCTTT
TRBV27	TRBJ1-1	-	-	CASRDGDLNTEAFF	TGTGCCAGCAGAGACGGGGATCTGAACACTGAAGCTTTCTTT
TRBV6-1	TRBJ2-1	once	TRBD2	CASSETSGGSYNEQFF	TGTGCCAGCAGTGAGACTAGCGGGGGCTCCTACAATGAGCAGTTCTTC
TRBV7-9	TRBJ1-2	-	TRBD1	CASSPGGASGYTF	TGTGCCAGCAGCCCAGGGGGCGCCAGTGGCTACACCTTC
TRBV2	TRBJ1-1	-	TRBD1	CASMRDRDTTEAFF	TGTGCCAGTATGCGCGACAGGGATACCACTGAAGCTTTCTTT
TRBV4-3	TRBJ2-5	-	TRBD2	CASSQDRTRRETQYF	TGCGCCAGCAGCCAAGATCGGACTAGGCGGGAGACCCAGTACTTC
TRBV7-2	TRBJ2-3	-	TRBD1	CASSFGTGFVDTQYF	TGTGCCAGCAGCTTCGGGACAGGGTTTGTAGATACGCAGTATTTT
TRBV28	TRBJ2-5	once	TRBD2	CASSRPAGGGETQYF	TGTGCCAGCAGTCGCCCAGCGGGGGGCGGGGAGACCCAGTACTTC
TRBV27	TRBJ2-1	-	TRBD2	CASSFRLAGVDNEQFF	TGTGCCAGCAGTTTCAGACTAGCGGGAGTAGATAATGAGCAGTTCTTC
TRBV29-1	TRBJ2-6	-	-	CSVDLDGANVLTF	TGCAGCGTTGACCTCGACGGGGCCAACGTCCTGACTTTC
TRBV29-1	TRBJ2-3	once	-	CSVERSDTQYF	TGCAGCGTTGAAAGGTCTGATACGCAGTATTTT
TRBV18	TRBJ2-3	-	TRBD1	CASSPGTGGADTQYF	TGTGCCAGCTCACCAGGGACAGGGGGCGCAGATACGCAGTATTTT
TRBV7-2	TRBJ1-3	-	TRBD1	CASSTGTGAGNTIYF	TGTGCCAGCAGCACCGGGACAGGGGCTGGAAACACCATATATTTT